This paragraph covers one TCR beta chain sequence. In the source study's methods: Estimated nucleated cell counts came from reference gene primer amplification. Clones were read by immunoSEQ multiplex PCR, and TCRdb kept only the in-frame ones, dropping some. V and J calls plus clone size are reproduced from that table; the DNA served to infer D and trimming. Of tens of thousands of clones listed, approximately 80% were seen once; the top ten hold 10% to 15%. The entry originates in a study of blood T cell repertoires in COVID-19. Study details: The study drew acute and convalescent COVID-19 samples from the United States, Italy and Spain.

Per the germline V gene, CDR1 is LNHDA and CDR2 is SQIVND (reference sequence). Losses at the gene ends were 5 bases for V and 8 bases for J; bases not matched to a gene: 16. The CDR3 has 16 amino acids. This receptor was identified in a human donor in a cohort sampled during active COVID-19. This chain links TRBV19 with TRBJ2-3; 7 bases agree with TRBD2. Input material: peripheral blood. The CDR3 coding sequence is TGTGCCAGTAGTCCCAGCGGGGCTGCAGGGCTGAGTACGCAGTATTTT. Its protein is CASSPSGAAGLSTQYF.